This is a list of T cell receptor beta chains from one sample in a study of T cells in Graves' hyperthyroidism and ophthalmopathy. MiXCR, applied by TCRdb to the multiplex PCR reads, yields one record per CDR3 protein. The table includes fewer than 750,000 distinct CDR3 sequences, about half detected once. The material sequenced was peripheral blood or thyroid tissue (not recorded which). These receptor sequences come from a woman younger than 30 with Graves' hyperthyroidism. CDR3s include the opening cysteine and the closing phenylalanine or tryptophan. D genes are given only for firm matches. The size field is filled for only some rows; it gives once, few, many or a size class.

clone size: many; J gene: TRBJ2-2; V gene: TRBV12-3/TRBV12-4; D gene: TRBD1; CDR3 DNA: TGTGCCAGCAGTTTTGGGACAGGGGCCTCCGGGGAGCTGTTTTTT; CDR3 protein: CASSFGTGASGELFF
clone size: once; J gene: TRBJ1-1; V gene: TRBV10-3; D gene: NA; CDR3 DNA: TGTGCCATCGGTGATGGGACAGAAGCTTTCTTT; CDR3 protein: CAIGDGTEAFF
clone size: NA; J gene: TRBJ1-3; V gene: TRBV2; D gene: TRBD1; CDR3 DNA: TGTGCCAGCAGGAGGGACAGATACACCATATATTTT; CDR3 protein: CASRRDRYTIYF
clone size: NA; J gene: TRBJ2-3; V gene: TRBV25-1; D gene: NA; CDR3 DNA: TGTGCCAGCAGTGGACCTCGTCGGGGAACAGATACGCAGTATTTT; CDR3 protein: CASSGPRRGTDTQYF
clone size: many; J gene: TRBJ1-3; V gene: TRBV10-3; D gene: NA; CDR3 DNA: TGTGCCATCAGTGAGTTTATTCAAGGGTTCTCTGGAAACACCATATATTTT; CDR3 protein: CAISEFIQGFSGNTIYF
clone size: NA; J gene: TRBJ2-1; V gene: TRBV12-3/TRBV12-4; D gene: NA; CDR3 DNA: TGTGCCAGCAGGTCAAATGGGGGGAATGAGCAGTTCTTC; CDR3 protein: CASRSNGGNEQFF
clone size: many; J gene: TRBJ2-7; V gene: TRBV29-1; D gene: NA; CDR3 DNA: TGCAGCGTTGGACAGGCAACCTACGAGCAGTACTTC; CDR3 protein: CSVGQATYEQYF
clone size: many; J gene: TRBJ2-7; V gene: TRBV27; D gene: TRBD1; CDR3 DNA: TGTGCCAGCAGTCCCGCGGACAGGACGAGCTACGAGCAGTACTTC; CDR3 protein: CASSPADRTSYEQYF
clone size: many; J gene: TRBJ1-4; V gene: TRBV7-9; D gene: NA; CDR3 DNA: TGTGCCAGCAGCCAAGACAGGAATGAAAAACTGTTTTTT; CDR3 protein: CASSQDRNEKLFF
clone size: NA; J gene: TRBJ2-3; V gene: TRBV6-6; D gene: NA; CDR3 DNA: TGTGCCAGCAGTTACTCGGGCCTCCCCACAGATACGCAGTATTTT; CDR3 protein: CASSYSGLPTDTQYF
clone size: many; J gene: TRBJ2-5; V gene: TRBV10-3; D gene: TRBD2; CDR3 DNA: TGTGCCATCAGTGCCCCCGAAGCGGGGGAAGAGACCCAGTACTTC; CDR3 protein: CAISAPEAGEETQYF
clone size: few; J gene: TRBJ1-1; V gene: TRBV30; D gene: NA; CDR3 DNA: TGTGCCTGGAGTTTAAATCCGGACGGATTATACACTGAAGCTTTCTTT; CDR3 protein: CAWSLNPDGLYTEAFF
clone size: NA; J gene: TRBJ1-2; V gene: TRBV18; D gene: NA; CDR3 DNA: TGTGCCAGCTCACCACCCTCGCTCAGGACAGCTAACTATGGCTACACCTTC; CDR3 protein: CASSPPSLRTANYGYTF
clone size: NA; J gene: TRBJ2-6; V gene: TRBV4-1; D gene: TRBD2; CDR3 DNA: TGCGCCAGCAGCCAAACTCTAGCGGGGAGCTCTGGGGCCAACGTCCTGACTTTC; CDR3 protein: CASSQTLAGSSGANVLTF
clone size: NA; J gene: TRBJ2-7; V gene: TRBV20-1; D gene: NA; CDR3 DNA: TGCAGTGCCAGCAGCCCCGGTTACGAGCAGTACTTC; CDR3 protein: CSASSPGYEQYF
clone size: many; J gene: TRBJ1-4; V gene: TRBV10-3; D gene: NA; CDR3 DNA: TGTGCCATCACCCCTGCAGAGAATGAAAAACTGTTTTTT; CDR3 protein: CAITPAENEKLFF
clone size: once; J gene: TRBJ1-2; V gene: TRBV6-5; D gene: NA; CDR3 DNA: TGTGCCAGCGAGAGGCTAAAGGGTGCCTATGGCTACACCTTC; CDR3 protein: CASERLKGAYGYTF
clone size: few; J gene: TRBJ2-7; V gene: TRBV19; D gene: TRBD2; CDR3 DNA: TGTGCCAGTAGTATAGATACTAGCGGGACTTTCTACGAGCAGTACTTC; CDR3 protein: CASSIDTSGTFYEQYF
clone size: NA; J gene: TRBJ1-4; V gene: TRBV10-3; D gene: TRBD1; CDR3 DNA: TGTGCCACCAGACAGGGGGCAGACGGTAATGAAAAACTGTTTTTT; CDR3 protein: CATRQGADGNEKLFF
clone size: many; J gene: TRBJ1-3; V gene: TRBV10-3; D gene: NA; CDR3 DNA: TGTGCCATCAGTCCCGATTCTGGAAACACCATATATTTT; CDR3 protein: CAISPDSGNTIYF
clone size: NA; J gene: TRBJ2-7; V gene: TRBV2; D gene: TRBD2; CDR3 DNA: TGTGCCAGCATCTGGACTAGCGATGGGCAGTACTTC; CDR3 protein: CASIWTSDGQYF
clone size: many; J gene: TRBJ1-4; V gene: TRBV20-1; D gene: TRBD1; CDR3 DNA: TGCAGTGCTAGCGCCGGACAGGGAACTAATGAAAAACTGTTTTTT; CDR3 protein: CSASAGQGTNEKLFF
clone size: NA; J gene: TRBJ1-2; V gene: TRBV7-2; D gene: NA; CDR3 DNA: TGTGCCAGCAGCGTAGACAGAAGCGGCTACACCTTC; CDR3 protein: CASSVDRSGYTF
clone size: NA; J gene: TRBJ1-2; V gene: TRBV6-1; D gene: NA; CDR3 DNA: TGTGCCATCAGTGAAGCCCTCATCTATGGCTACACCTTC; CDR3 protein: CAISEALIYGYTF
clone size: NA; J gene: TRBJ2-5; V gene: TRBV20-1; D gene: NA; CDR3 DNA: TGCAGTGCCCCCGGGACCCAGTACTTC; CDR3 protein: CSAPGTQYF
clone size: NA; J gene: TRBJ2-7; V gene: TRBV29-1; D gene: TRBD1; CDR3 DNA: TGCAGCGCTATGGATATGGGACAGGGGGCGTGCGAGCAGTACTTC; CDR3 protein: CSAMDMGQGACEQYF
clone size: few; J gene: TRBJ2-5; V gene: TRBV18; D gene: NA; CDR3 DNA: TGTGCCAGCTCACCACCCTACCGGGCCGGCTCACAAGAGACCCAGTACTTC; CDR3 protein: CASSPPYRAGSQETQYF
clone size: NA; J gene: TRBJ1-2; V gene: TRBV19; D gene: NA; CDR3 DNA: TGTGCCAGTAGGAACCGGGACACCCTAAGCTACACCTTC; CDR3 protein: CASRNRDTLSYTF
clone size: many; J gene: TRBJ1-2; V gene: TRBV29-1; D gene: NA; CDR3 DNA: TGCAGCGTTGAAAGTCAACAGACCTATGGCTACACCTTC; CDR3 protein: CSVESQQTYGYTF
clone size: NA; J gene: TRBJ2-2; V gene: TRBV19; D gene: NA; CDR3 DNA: TGTGCCAGGGCGAACACCGGGGAGCTGTTTTTT; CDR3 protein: CARANTGELFF
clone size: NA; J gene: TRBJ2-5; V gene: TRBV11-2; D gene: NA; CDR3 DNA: TGTGCCAGCAGCTTAGTGGGGGGCGGGGTTCAAGAGACCCAGTACTTC; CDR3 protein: CASSLVGGGVQETQYF
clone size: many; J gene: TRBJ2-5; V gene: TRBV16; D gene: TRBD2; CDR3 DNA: TGTGCCAGCAGCCAATGGAAAACTAGCGGGATAGAGACCCAGTACTTC; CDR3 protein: CASSQWKTSGIETQYF
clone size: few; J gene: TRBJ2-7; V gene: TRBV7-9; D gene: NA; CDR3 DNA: TGTGCCAGCAGTCTTGACACCGGGGAGCAGTACTTC; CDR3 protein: CASSLDTGEQYF
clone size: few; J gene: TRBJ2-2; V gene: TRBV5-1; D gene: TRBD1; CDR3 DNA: TGCGCCAGCAGCTTGGAGGGGGCCACCGGGGAGCTGTTTTTT; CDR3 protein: CASSLEGATGELFF
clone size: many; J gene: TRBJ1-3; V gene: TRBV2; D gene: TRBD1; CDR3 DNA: TGTGCCAGCAGTGAGGGACAGTCCCTCTCTGGAAACACCATATATTTT; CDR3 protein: CASSEGQSLSGNTIYF
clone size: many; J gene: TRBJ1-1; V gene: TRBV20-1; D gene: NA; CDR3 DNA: TGCAGTGCCCGCGGAGGTTCCCTGAACACTGAAGCTTTCTTT; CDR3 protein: CSARGGSLNTEAFF
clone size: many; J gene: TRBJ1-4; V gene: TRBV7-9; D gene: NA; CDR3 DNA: TGTGCCAGCAGCCCGACGGGCAGGGCTGAAAAACTGTTTTTT; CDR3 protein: CASSPTGRAEKLFF
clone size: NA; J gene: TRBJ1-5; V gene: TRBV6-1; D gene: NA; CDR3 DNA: TGTGCCAGCAGGCGGGGTTCCTACGAGCATTTT; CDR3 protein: CASRRGSYEHF
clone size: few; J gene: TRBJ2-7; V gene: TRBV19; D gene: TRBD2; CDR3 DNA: TGTGCCAGTAGTAGCGGGAGGGCCAGGTACGAGCAGTACTTC; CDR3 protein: CASSSGRARYEQYF
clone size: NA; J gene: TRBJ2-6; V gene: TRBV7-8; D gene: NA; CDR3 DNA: TGTGCCAGCAGCCTGACAGCCCTGACTTTC; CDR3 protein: CASSLTALTF
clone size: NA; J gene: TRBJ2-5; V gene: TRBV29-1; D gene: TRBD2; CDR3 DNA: TGCAGCGTTGAACCATCGACGGGAGGGATCCAAGAGACCCAGTACTTC; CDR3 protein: CSVEPSTGGIQETQYF
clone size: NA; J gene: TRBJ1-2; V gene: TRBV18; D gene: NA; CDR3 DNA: TGTGCCAGCTCACCACTGCCCGTCTATGGCTACACCTTC; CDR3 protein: CASSPLPVYGYTF
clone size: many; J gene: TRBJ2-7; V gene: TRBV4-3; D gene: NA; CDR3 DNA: TGCGCCAGCAGCCCCGAATACGAGCAGTACTTC; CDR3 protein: CASSPEYEQYF
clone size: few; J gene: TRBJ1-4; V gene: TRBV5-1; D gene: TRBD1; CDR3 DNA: TGCGCCAGCAGCGGACACAGGGGGACTAATGAAAAACTGTTTTTT; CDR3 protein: CASSGHRGTNEKLFF